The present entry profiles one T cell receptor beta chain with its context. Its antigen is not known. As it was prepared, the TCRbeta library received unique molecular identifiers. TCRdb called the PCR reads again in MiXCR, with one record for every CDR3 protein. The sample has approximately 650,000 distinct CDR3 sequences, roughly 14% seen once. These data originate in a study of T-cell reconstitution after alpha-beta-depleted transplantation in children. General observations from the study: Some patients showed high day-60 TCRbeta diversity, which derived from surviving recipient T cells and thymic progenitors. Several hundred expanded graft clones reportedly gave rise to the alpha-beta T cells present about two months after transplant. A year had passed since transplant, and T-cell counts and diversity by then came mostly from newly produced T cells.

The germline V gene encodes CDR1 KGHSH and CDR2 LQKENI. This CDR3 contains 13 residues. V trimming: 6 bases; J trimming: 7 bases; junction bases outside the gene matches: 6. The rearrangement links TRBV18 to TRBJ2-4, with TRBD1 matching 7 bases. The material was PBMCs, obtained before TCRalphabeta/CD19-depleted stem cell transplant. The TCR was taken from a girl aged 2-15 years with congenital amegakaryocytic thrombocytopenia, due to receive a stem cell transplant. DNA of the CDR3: TGTGCCAGCTCCCGACAGGGTTATAACATTCAGTACTTC. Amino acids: CASSRQGYNIQYF.